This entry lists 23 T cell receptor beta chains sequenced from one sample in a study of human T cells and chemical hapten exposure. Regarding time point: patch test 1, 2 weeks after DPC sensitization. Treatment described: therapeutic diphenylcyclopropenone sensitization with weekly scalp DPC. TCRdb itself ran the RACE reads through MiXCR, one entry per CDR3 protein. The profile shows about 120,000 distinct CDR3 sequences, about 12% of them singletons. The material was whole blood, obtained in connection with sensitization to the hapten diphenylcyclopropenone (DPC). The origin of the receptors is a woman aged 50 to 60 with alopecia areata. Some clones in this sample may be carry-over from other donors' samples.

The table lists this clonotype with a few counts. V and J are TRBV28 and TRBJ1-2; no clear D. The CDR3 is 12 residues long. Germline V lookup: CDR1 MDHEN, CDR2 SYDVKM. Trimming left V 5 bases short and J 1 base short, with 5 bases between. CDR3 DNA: TGTGCCAGCAGTGGCAGTAACTATGGCTACACCTTC. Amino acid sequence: CASSGSNYGYTF.

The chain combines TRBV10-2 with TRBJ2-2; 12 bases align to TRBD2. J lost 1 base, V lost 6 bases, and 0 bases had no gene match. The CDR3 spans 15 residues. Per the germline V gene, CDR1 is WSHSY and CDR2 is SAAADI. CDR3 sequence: CASRLAGGNTGELFF. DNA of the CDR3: TGCGCCAGCAGACTAGCGGGGGGGAACACCGGGGAGCTGTTTTTT.

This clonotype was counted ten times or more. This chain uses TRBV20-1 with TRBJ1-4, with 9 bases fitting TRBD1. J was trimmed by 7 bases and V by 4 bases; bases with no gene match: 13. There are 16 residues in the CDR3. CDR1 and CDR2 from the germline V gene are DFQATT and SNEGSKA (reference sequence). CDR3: CSATGQGTEETEKLFF. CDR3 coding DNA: TGCAGTGCTACGGGACAGGGTACCGAGGAAACTGAAAAACTGTTTTTT.

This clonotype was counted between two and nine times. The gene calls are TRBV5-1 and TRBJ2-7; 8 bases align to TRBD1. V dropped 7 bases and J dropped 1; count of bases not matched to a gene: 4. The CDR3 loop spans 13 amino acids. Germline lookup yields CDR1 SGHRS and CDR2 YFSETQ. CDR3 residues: CASGRDRSYEQYF. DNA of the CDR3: TGCGCCAGCGGGCGGGACAGGTCCTACGAGCAGTACTTC.

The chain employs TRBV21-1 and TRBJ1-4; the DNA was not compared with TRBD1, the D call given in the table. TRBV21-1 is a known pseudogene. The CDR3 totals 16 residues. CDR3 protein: CARTNLQTGGNEKLFF. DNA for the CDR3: TGTGCCAGAACCAACTTACAGACAGGAGGAAATGAAAAACTGTTTTTT.

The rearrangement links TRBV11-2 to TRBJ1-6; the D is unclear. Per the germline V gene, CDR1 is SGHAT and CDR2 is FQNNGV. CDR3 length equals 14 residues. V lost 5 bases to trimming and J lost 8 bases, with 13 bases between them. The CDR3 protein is CASSPRETYSPLHF. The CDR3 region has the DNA TGTGCCAGCAGCCCGCGAGAGACATATTCACCCCTCCACTTT.

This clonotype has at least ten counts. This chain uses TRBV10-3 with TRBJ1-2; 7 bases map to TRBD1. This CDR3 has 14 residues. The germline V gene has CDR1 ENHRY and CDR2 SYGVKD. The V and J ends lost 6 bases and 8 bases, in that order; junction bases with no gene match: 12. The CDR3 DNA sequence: TGTGCCATCAGGGCTACGGACAGGACTTCAGGCTACACCTTC. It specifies CAIRATDRTSGYTF.

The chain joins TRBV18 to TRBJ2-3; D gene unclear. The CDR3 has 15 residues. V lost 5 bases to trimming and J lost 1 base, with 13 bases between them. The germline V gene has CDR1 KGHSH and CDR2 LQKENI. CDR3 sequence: CASSGPGARTDTQYF. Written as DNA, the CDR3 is TGTGCCAGCTCAGGTCCGGGCGCTCGCACAGATACGCAGTATTTT.

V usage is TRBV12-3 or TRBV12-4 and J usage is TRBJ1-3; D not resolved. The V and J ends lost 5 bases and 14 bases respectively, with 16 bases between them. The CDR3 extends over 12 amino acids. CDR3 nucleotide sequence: TGTGCCAGCAGTCGGACCAATTCGTTACTATATTTT. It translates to CASSRTNSLLYF.

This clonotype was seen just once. The CDR3 region is CASSFGWNTGELFF. The CDR3 DNA sequence: TGTGCCAGCAGCTTCGGTTGGAACACCGGGGAGCTGTTTTTT. The chain has TRBV7-2 and TRBJ2-2, with D uncertain. The CDR3 has 14 amino acids. Germline CDR1 and CDR2: SGHTA and FQGNSA. The V and J ends lost 3 bases and 1 base respectively, with 6 bases between them. Supplemented by reference TRBV7-2 and TRBJ2-2, the full variable domain reads GAGVSQSPSNKVTEKGKDVELRCDPISGHTALYWYRQSLGQGLEFLIYFQGNSAPDKSGLPSDRFSAERTGGSVSTLTIQRTQQEDSAVYLCASSFGWNTGELFFGEGSRLTVL.

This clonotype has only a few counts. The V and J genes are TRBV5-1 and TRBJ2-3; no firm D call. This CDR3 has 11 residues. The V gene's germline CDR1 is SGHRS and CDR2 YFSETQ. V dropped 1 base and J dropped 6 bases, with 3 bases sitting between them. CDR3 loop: CASSLSDTQYF. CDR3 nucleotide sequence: TGCGCCAGCAGCTTGTCCGATACGCAGTATTTT.

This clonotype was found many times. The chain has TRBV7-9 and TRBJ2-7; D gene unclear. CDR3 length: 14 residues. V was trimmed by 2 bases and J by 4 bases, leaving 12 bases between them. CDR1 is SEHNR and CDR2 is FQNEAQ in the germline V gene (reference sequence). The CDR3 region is CASSLSGLPYEQYF. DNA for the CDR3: TGTGCCAGCAGCTTATCCGGGCTGCCTTACGAGCAGTACTTC.

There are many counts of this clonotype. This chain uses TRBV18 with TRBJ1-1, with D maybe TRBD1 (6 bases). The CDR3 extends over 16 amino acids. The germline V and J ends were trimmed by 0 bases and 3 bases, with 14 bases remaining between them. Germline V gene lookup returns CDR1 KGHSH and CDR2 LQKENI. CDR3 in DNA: TGTGCCAGCTCACCACCGGGACAACCAGGGGACACTGAAGCTTTCTTT. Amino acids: CASSPPGQPGDTEAFF. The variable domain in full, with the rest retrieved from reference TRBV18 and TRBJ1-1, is NAGVMQNPRHLVRRRGQEARLRCSPMKGHSHVYWYRQLPEEGLKFMVYLQKENIIDESGMPKERFSAEFPKEGPSILRIQQVVRGDSAAYFCASSPPGQPGDTEAFFGQGTRLTVV.

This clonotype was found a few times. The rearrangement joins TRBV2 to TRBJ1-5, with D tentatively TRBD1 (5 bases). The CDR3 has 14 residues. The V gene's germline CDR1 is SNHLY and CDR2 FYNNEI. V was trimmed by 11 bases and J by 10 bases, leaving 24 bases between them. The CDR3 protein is CASRGESGAIPQHF. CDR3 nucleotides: TGTGCCTCCCGGGGCGAAAGCGGGGCGATCCCCCAGCATTTT.

CDR3 DNA: TGTGCCAGCAGCCGTTCCGGGTTTCAGGGCAACACTGAAGCTTTCTTT. It is translated as CASSRSGFQGNTEAFF. The J gene is TRBJ1-1, the V gene TRBV28, with a weak D call TRBD1 (5 bases). The CDR3 is 16 residues long. V dropped 6 bases and J dropped 2 bases, with 19 bases sitting between them. CDR1 and CDR2 (germline): MDHEN, SYDVKM.

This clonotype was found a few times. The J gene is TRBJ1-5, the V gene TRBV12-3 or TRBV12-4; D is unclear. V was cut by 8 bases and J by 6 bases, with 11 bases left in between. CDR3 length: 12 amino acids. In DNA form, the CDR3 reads TGTGCCAGCCGGAGGGCTGGTCAGCCCCAGCATTTT. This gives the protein CASRRAGQPQHF.

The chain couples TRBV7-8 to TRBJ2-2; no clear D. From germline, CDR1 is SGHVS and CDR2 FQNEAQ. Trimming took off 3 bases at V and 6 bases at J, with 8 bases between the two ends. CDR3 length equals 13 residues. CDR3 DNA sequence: TGTGCCAGCAGCTTCGAATTCCCCGGGGAGCTGTTTTTT. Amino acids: CASSFEFPGELFF. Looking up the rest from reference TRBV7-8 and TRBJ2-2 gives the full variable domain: GAGVSQSPRYKVAKRGQDVALRCDPISGHVSLFWYQQALGQGPEFLTYFQNEAQLDKSGLPSDRFFAERPEGSVSTLKIQRTQQEDSAVYLCASSFEFPGELFFGEGSRLTVL.

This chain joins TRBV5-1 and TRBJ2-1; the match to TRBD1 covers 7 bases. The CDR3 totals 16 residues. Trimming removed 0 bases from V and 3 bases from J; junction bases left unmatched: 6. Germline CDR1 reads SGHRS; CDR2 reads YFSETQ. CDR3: CASSLARTGLYNEQFF. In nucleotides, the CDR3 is TGCGCCAGCAGCTTGGCCAGGACAGGACTCTACAATGAGCAGTTCTTC.

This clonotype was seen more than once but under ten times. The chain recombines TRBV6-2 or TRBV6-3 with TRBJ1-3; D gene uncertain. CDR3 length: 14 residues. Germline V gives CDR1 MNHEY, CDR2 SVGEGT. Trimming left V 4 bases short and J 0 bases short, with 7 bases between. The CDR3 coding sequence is TGTGCCAGCAGTTGGCGGCTCTCTGGAAACACCATATATTTT. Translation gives CASSWRLSGNTIYF.

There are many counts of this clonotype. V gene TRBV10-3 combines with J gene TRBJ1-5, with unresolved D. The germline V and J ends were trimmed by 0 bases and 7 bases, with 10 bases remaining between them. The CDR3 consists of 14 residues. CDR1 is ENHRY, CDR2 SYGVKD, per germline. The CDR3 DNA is TGTGCCATCAGTGAGTCGGAGCCTGGGCAGCCCCAGCATTTT. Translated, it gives CAISESEPGQPQHF.

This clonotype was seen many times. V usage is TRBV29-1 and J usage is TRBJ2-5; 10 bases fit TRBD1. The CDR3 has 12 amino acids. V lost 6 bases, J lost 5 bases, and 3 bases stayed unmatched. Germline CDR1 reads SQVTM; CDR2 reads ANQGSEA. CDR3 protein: CSVDRGRETQYF. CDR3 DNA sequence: TGCAGCGTCGACAGGGGGCGGGAGACCCAGTACTTC.

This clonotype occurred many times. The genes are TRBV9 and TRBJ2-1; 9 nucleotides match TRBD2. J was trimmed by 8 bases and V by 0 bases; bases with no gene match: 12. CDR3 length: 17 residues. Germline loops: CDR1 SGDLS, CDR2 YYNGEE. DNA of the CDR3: TGTGCCAGCAGCGTAGCTCCGGCGGGAGGGCCCTCTGATGAGCAGTTCTTC. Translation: CASSVAPAGGPSDEQFF.

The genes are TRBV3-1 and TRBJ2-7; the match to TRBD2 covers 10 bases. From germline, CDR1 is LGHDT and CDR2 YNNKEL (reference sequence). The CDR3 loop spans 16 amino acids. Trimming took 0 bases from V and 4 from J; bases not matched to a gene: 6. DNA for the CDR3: TGTGCCAGCAGCCAAGATCGGTTAGCGGGAGGATACGAGCAGTACTTC. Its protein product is CASSQDRLAGGYEQYF.